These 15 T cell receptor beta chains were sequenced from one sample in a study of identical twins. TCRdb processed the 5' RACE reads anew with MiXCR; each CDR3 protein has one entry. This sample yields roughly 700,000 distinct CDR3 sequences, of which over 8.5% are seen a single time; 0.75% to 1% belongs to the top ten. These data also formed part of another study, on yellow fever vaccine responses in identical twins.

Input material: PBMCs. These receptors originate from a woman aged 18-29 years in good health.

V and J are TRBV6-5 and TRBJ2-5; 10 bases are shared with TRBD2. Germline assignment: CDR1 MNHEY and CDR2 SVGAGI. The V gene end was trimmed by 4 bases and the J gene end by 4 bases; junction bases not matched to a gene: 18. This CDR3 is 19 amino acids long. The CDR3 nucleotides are TGTGCCAGCAGTTTACTGCCAGGGCTAGCGGGAGCGGATAGAGAGACCCAGTACTTC. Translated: CASSLLPGLAGADRETQYF.

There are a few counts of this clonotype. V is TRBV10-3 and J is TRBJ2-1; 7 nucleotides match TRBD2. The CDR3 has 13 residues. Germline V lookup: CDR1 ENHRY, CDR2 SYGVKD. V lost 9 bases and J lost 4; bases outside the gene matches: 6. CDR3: CAISGRGYNEQFF. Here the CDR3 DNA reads TGTGCCATATCTGGGAGGGGATACAATGAGCAGTTCTTC.

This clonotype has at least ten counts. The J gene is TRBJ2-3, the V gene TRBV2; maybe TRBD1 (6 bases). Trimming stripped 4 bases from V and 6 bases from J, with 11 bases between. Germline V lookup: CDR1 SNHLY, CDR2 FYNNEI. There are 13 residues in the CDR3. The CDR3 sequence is CASSGQGFDTQYF. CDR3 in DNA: TGTGCCAGCAGTGGGCAGGGGTTCGATACGCAGTATTTT.

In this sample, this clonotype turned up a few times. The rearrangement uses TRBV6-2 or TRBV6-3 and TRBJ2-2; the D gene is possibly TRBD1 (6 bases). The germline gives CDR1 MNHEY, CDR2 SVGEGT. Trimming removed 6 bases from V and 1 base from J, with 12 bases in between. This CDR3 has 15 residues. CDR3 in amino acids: CASSPGQLNTGELFF. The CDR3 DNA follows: TGTGCCAGCAGCCCGGGACAACTGAACACCGGGGAGCTGTTTTTT.

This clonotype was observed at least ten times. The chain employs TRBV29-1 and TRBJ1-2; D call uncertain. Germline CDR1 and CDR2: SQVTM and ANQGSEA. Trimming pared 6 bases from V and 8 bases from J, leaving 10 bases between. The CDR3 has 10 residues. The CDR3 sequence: CSVHNGGYTF. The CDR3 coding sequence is TGCAGCGTCCACAATGGCGGCTACACCTTC.

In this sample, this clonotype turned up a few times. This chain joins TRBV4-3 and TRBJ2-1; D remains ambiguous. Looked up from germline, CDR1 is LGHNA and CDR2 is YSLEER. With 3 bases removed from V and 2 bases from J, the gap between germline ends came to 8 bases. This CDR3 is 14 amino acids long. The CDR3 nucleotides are TGCGCCAGCAGCCAGGCAGGAACCTACAATGAGCAGTTCTTC. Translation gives CASSQAGTYNEQFF.

The CDR3 nucleotides read TGTGCCAGCAGCCAATCGGGAGGGGGGATCGGCAATCAGCCCCAGCATTTT. It codes for CASSQSGGGIGNQPQHF. The rearrangement links TRBV3-1 to TRBJ1-5, with D possibly matching TRBD1 (6 bases). CDR3 size: 17 residues. The germline V gene encodes CDR1 LGHDT and CDR2 YNNKEL (reference sequence). Trimming stripped 2 bases from V and 2 bases from J, with 16 bases between.

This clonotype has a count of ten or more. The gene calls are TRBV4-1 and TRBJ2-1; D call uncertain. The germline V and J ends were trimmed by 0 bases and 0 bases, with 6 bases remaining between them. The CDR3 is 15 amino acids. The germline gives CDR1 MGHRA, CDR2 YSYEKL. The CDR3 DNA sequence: TGCGCCAGCAGCCAAGAGTCTTCCTCCTACAATGAGCAGTTCTTC. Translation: CASSQESSSYNEQFF.

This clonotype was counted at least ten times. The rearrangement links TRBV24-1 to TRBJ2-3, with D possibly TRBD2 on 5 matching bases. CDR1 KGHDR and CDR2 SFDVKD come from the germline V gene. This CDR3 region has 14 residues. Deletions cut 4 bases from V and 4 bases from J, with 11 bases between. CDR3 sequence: CATSETVEADTQYF. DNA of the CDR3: TGTGCCACCAGTGAGACTGTGGAGGCAGATACGCAGTATTTT.

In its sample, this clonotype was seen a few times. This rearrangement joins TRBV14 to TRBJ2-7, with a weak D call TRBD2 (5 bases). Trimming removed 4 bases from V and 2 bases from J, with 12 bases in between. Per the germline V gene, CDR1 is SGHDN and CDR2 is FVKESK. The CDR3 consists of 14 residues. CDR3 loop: CASSPRGYTYEQYF. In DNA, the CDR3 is TGTGCCAGCAGCCCCCGGGGTTATACCTACGAGCAGTACTTC.

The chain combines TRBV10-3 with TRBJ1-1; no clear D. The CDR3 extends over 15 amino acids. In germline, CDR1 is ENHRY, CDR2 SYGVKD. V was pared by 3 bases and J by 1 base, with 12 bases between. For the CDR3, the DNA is TGTGCCATCAGTGACCCGGGCCCCTGGAACACTGAAGCTTTCTTT. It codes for CAISDPGPWNTEAFF.

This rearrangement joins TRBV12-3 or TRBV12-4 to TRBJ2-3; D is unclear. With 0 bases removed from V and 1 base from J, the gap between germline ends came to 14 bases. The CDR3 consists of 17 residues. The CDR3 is CASSLARSAGRTDTQYF. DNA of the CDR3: TGTGCCAGCAGTTTAGCAAGGTCCGCCGGACGCACAGATACGCAGTATTTT.

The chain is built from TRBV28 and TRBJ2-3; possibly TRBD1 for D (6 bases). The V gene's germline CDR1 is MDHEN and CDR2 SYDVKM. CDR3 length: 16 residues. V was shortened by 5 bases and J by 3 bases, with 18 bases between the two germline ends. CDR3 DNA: TGTGCCAGCAGTCGCCGGCTAGGGACAAGTACAGATACGCAGTATTTT. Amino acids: CASSRRLGTSTDTQYF.

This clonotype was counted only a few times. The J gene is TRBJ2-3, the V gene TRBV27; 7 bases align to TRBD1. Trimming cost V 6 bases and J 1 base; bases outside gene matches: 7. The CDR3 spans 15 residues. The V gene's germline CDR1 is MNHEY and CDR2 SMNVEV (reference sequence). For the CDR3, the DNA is TGTGCCAGCAGCTTTACAGGGGATGGCACAGATACGCAGTATTTT. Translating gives CASSFTGDGTDTQYF.

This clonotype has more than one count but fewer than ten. CDR3 in amino acids: CASSFTGGGRETQYF. CDR3 coding DNA: TGTGCCAGCAGCTTCACAGGGGGAGGTCGGGAGACCCAGTACTTC. V usage is TRBV7-2 and J usage is TRBJ2-5, with 8 bases aligning to TRBD1. J lost 5 bases, V lost 3 bases, and 8 bases had no gene match. The CDR3 runs to 15 residues. Germline assignment: CDR1 SGHTA and CDR2 FQGNSA.